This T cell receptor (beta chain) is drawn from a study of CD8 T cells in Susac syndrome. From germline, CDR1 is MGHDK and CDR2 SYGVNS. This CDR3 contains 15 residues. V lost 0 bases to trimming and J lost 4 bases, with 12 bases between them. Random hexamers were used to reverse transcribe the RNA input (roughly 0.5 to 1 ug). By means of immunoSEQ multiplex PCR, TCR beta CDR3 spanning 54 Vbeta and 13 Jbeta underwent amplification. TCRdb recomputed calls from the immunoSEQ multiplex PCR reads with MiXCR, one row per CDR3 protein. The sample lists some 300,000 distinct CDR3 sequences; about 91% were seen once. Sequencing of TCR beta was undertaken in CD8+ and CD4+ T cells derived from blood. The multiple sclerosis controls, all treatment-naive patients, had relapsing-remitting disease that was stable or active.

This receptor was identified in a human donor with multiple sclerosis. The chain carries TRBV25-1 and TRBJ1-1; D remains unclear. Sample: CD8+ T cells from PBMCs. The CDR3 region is CASSEYVGSSTEAFF. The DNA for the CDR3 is TGTGCCAGCAGTGAATATGTAGGGAGCAGCACTGAAGCTTTCTTT.